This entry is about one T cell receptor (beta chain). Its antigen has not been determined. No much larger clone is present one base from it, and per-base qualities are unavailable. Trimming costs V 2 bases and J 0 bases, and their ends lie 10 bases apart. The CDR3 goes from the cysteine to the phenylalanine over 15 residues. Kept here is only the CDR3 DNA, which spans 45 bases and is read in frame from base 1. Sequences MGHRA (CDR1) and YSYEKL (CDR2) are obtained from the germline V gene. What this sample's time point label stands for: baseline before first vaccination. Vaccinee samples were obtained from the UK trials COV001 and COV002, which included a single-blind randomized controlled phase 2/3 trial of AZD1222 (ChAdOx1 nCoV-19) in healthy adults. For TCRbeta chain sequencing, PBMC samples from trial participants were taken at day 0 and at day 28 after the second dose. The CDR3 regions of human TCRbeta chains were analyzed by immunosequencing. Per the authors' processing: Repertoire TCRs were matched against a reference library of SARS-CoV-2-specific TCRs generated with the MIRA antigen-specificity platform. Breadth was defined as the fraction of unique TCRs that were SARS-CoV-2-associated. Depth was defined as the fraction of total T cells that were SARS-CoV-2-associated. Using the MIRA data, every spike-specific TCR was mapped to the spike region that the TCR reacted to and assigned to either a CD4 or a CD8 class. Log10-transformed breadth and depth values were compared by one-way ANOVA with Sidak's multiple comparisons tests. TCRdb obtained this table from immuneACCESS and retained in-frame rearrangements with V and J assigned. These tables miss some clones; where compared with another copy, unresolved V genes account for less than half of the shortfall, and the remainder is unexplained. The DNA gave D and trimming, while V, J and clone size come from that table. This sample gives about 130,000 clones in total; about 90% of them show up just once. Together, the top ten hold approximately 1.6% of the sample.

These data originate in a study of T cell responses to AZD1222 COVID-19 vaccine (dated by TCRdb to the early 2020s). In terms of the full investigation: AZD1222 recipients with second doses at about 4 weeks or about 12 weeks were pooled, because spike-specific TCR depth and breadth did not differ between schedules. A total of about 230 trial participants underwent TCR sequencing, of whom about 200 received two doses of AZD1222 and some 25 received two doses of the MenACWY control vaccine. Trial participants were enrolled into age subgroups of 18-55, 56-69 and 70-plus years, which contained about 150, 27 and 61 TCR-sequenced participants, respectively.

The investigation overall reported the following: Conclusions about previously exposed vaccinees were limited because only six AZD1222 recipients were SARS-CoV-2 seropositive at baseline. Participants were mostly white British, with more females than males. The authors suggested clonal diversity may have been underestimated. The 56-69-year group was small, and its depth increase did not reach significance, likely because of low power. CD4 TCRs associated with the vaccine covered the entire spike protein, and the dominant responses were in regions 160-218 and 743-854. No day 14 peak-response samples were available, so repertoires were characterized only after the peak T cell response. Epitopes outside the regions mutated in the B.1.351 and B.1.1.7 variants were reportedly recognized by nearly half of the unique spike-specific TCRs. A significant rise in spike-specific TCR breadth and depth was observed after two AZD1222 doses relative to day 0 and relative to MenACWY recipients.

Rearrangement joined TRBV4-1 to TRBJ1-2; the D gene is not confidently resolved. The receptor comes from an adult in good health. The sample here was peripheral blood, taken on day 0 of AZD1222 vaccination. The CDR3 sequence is CASSQPGRANYGYTF. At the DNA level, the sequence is TGCGCCAGCAGCCAACCGGGTAGGGCTAACTATGGCTACACCTTC.